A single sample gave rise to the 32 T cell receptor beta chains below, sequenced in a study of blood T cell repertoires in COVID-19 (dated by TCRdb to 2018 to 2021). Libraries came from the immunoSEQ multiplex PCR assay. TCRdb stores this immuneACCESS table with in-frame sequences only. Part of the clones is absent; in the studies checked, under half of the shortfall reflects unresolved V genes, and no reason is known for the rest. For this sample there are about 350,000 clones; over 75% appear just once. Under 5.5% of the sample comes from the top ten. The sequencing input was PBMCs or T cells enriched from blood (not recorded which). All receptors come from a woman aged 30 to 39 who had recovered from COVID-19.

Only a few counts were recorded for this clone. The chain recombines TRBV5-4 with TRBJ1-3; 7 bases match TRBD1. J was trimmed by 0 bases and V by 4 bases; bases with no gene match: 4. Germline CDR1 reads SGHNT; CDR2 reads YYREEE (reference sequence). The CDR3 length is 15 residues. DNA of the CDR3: TGTGCCAGCAGCCTCGGGACAGACTCTGGAAACACCATATATTTT. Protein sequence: CASSLGTDSGNTIYF.

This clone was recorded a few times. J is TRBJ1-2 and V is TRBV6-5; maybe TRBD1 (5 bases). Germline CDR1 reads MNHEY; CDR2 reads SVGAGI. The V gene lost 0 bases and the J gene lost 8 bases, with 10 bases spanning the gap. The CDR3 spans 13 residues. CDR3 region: CASSYSKGEGYTF. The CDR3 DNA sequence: TGTGCCAGCAGTTACTCGAAAGGGGAAGGCTACACCTTC.

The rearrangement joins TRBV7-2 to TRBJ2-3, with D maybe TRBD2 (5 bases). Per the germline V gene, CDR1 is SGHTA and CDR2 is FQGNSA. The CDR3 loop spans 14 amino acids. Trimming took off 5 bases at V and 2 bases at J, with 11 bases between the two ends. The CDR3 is CASSDGVTTDTQYF. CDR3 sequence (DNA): TGTGCCAGCAGCGACGGGGTGACCACAGATACGCAGTATTTT.

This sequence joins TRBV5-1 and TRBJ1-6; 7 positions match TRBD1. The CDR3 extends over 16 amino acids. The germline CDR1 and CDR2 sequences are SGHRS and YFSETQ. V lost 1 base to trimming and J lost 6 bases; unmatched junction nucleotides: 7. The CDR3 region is CASSLSPPGGNSPLHF. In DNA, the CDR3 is TGCGCCAGCAGCTTGTCCCCGCCAGGGGGTAATTCACCCCTCCACTTT.

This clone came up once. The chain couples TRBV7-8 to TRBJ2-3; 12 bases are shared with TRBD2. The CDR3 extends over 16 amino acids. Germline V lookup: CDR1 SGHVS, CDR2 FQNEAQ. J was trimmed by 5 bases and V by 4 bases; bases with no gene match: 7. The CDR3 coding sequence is TGTGCCAGCAGCTATCGGACTAGCGGGGCGAAAGATACGCAGTATTTT. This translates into CASSYRTSGAKDTQYF.

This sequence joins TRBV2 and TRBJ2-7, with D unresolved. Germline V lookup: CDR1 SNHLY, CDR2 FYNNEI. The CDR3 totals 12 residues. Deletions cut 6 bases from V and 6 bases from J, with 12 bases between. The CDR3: CASSGSPAEQYF. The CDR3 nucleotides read TGTGCCAGCAGCGGGTCCCCAGCCGAGCAGTACTTC.

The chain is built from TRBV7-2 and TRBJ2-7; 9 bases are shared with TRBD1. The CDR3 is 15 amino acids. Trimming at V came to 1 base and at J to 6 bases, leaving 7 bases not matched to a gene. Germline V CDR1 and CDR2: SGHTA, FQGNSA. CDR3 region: CASSLETGGQGEQYF. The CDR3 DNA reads TGTGCCAGCAGCTTAGAAACGGGGGGACAGGGCGAGCAGTACTTC.

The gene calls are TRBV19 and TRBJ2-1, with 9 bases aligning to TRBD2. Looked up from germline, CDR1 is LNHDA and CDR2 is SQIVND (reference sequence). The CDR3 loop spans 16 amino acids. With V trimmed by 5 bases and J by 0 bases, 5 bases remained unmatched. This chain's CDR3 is CASSRLAGSSYNEQFF. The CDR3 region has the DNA TGTGCCAGTAGTCGTCTAGCGGGGAGCTCCTACAATGAGCAGTTCTTC.

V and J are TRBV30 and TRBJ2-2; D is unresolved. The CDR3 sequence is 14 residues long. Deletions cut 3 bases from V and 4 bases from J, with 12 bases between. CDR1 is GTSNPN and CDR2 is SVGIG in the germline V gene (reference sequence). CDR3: CAWSGGRSTGELFF. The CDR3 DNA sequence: TGTGCCTGGAGCGGTGGGCGAAGCACCGGGGAGCTGTTTTTT.

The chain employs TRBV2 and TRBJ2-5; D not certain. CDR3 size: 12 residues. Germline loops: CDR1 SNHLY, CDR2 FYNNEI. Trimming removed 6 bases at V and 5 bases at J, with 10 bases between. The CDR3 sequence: CASRQAGETQYF. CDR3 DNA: TGTGCCAGCAGGCAAGCCGGGGAGACCCAGTACTTC.

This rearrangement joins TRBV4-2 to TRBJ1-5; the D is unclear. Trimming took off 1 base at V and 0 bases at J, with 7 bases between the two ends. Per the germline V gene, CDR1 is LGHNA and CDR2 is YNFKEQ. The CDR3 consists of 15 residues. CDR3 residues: CASSQALRSNQPQHF. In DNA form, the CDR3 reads TGTGCCAGCAGCCAAGCTCTCCGTAGCAATCAGCCCCAGCATTTT.

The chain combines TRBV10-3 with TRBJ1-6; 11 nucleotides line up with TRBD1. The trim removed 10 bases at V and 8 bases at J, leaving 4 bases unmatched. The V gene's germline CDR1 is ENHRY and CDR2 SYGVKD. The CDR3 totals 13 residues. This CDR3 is CATWTGGDSPLHF. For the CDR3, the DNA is TGTGCCACGTGGACAGGGGGCGATTCACCCCTCCACTTT.

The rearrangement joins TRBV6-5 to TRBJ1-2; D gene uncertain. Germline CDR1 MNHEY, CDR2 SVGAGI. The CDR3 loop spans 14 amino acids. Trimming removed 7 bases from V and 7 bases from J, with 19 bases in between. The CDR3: CASTIFGGPRGYTF. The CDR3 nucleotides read TGTGCCAGCACGATTTTTGGAGGGCCGCGTGGCTACACCTTC.

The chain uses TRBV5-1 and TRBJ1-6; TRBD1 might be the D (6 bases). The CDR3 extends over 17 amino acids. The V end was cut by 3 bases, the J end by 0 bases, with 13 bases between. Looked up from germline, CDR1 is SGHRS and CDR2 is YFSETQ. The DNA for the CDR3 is TGCGCCAGCAGCTGGACAGCCCCAAGCTCCTATAATTCACCCCTCCACTTT. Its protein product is CASSWTAPSSYNSPLHF.

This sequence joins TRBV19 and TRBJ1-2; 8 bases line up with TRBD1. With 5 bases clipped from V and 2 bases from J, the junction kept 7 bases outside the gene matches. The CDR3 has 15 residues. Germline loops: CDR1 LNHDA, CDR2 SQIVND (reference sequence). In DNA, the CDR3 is TGTGCCAGTAGTGTTACAGGGGGAGGAAACTATGGCTACACCTTC. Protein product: CASSVTGGGNYGYTF.

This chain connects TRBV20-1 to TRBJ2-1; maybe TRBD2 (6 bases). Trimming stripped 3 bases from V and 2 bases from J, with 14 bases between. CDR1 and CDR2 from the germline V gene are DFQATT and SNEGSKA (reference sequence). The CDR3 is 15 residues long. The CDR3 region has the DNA TGCAGTGCTAGTGGCGCGGGGCTTACCTACAATGAGCAGTTCTTC. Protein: CSASGAGLTYNEQFF.

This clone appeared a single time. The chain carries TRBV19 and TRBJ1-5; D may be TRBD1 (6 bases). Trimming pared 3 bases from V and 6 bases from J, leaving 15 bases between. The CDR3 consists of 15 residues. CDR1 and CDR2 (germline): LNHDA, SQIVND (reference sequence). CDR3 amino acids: CASSIQRGYVQPQHF. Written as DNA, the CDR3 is TGTGCCAGTAGTATTCAGAGGGGGTACGTTCAGCCCCAGCATTTT.

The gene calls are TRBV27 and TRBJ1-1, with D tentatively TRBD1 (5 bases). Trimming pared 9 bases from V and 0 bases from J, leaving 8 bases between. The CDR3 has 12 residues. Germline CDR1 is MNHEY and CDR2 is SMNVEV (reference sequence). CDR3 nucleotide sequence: TGTGCCAGTGGACATTTGAACACTGAAGCTTTCTTT. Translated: CASGHLNTEAFF.

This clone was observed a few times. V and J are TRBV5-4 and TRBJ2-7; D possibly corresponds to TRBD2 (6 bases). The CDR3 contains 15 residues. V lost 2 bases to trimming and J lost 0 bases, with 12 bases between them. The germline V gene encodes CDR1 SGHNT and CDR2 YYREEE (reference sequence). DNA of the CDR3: TGTGCCAGCAGCTTAGGCGGGGATAACTCCTACGAGCAGTACTTC. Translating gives CASSLGGDNSYEQYF.

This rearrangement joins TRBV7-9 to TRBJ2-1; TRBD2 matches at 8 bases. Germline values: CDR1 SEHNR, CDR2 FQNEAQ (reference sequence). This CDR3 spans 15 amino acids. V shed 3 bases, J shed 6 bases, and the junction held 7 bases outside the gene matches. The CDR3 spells CASSFATSERNEQFF. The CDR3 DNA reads TGTGCCAGCAGCTTCGCGACTAGCGAACGCAATGAGCAGTTCTTC.

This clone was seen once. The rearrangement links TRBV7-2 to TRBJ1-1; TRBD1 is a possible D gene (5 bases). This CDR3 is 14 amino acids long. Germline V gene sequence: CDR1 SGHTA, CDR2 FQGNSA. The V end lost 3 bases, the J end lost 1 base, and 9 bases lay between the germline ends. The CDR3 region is CASSFKTENTEAFF. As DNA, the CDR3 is TGTGCCAGCAGCTTTAAGACAGAGAACACTGAAGCTTTCTTT.

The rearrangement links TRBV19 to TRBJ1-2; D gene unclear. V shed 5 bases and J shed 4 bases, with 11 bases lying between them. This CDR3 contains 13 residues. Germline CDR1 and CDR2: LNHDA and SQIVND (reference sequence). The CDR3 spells CASSEGALYGYTF. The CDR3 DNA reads TGTGCCAGTAGTGAAGGAGCCCTCTATGGCTACACCTTC.

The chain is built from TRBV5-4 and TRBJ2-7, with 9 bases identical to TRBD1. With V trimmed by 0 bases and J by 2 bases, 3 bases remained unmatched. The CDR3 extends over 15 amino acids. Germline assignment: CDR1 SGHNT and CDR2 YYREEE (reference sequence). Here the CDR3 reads CASSLGRDRAYEQYF. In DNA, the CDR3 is TGTGCCAGCAGCTTGGGCCGGGACAGGGCCTACGAGCAGTACTTC. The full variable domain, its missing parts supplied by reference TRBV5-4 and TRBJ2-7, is ETGVTQSPTHLIKTRGQQVTLRCSSQSGHNTVSWYQQALGQGPQFIFQYYREEENGRGNFPPRFSGLQFPNYSSELNVNALELDDSALYLCASSLGRDRAYEQYFGPGTRLTVT.

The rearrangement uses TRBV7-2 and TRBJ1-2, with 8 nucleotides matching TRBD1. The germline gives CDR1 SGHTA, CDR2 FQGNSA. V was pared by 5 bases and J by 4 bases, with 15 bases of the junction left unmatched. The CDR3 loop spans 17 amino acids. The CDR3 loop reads CASSPPGQEAPFYGYTF. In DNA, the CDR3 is TGTGCCAGCAGCCCGCCGGGACAGGAGGCCCCCTTCTATGGCTACACCTTC.

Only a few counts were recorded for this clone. For the CDR3, the DNA is TGTGCCAGCGGTCCGAAGGACAGCATCTCTGGGGCCAACGTCCTGACTTTC. It translates to CASGPKDSISGANVLTF. This chain uses TRBV6-6 with TRBJ2-6; D may be TRBD1 (6 bases). The germline CDR1 and CDR2 sequences are MNHNY and SVGAGI (reference sequence). Trimming left V 8 bases short and J 0 bases short, with 17 bases between. This CDR3 region has 17 residues.

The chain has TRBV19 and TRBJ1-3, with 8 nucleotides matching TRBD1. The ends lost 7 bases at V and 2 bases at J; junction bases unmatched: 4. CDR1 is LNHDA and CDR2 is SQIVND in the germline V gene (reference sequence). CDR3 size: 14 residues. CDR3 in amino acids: CASTPGGPGNTIYF. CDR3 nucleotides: TGTGCCAGTACCCCAGGGGGCCCTGGAAACACCATATATTTT.

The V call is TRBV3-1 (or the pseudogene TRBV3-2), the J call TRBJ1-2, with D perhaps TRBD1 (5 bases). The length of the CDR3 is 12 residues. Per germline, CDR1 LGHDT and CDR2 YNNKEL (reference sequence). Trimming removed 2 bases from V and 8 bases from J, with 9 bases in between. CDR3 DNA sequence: TGTGCCAGCAGCCAATATCGACAGGGCTACACCTTC. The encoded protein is CASSQYRQGYTF.

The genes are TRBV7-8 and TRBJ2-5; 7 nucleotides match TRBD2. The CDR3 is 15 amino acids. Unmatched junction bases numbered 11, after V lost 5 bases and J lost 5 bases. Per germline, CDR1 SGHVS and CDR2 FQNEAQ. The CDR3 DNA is TGTGCCAGCAGCGCTATGCCGGGACTACGGGAGACCCAGTACTTC. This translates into CASSAMPGLRETQYF.

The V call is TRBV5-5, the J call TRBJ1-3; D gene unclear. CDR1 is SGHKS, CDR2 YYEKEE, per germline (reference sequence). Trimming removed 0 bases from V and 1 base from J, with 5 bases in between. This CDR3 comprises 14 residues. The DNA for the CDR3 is TGTGCCAGCAGCTTGGCGGGGTCTGGAAACACCATATATTTT. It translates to CASSLAGSGNTIYF.

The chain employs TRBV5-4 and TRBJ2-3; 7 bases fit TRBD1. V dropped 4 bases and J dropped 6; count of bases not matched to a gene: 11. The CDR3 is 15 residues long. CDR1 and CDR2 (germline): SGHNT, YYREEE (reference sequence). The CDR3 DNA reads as TGTGCCAGCAGCAACCGGGACAGACAAGGGGATACGCAGTATTTT. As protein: CASSNRDRQGDTQYF.

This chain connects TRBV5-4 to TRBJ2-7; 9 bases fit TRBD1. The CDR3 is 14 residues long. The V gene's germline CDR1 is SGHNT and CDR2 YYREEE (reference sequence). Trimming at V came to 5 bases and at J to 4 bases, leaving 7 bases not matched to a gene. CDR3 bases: TGTGCCAGCAGTATGGACAGGGGTCCTTACGAGCAGTACTTC. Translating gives CASSMDRGPYEQYF.

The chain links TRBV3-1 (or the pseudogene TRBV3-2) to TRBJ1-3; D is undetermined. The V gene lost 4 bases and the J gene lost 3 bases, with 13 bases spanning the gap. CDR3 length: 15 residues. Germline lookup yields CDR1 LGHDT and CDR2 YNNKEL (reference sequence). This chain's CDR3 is CASSLPSGGGNTIYF. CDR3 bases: TGTGCCAGCAGCCTACCCTCGGGAGGTGGAAACACCATATATTTT.